Below, 15 T cell receptor beta chains from the same sample are listed, as sequenced in a study of T cell responses to AZD1222 COVID-19 vaccine. Clones were read by immunoSEQ multiplex PCR, and TCRdb kept only the in-frame ones, dropping some. The sample includes around 100,000 clones, approximately 83% of them seen just once. The material was peripheral blood, obtained on day 0 of AZD1222 vaccination. Receptor source: an adult in good health.

This chain uses TRBV12-3 or TRBV12-4 with TRBJ2-3; 8 bases line up with TRBD1. This CDR3 contains 13 residues. The trim removed 6 bases at V and 11 bases at J, leaving 10 bases unmatched. The CDR3: CASSRQGLAWQYF. The CDR3 nucleotides read TGTGCCAGCAGCAGACAGGGGTTAGCTTGGCAGTATTTT.

In its sample, this clone was seen a few times. This chain links TRBV19 with TRBJ1-2; D unclear. There are 13 residues in the CDR3. V shed 0 bases and J shed 4 bases, with 6 bases lying between them. CDR1 and CDR2 (germline): LNHDA, SQIVND (reference sequence). CDR3 protein: CASSIDNSYGYTF. As DNA, the CDR3 is TGTGCCAGTAGTATAGACAACAGCTATGGCTACACCTTC.

This clone was detected only a few times. The gene calls are TRBV5-5 and TRBJ2-6, with D perhaps TRBD1 (5 bases). The CDR3 totals 16 residues. Germline CDR1 is SGHKS and CDR2 is YYEKEE (reference sequence). The ends were cut back, 5 bases at V and 0 bases at J, with 12 bases in the middle. The CDR3 region is CASSYADNSGANVLTF. DNA of the CDR3: TGTGCCAGCAGTTACGCGGACAACTCTGGGGCCAACGTCCTGACTTTC. The full variable domain, its missing parts supplied by reference TRBV5-5 and TRBJ2-6, is DAGVTQSPTHLIKTRGQQVTLRCSPISGHKSVSWYQQVLGQGPQFIFQYYEKEERGRGNFPDRFSARQFPNYSSELNVNALLLGDSALYLCASSYADNSGANVLTFGAGSRLTVL.

The V and J genes are TRBV12-3 or TRBV12-4 and TRBJ2-2, with D possibly matching TRBD2 (5 bases). The length of the CDR3 is 12 residues. V shed 7 bases and J shed 6 bases, with 9 bases lying between them. The CDR3 DNA follows: TGTGCCAGCACCCGGGAATCCGGGGAGCTGTTTTTT. Its translation: CASTRESGELFF.

The chain employs TRBV10-3 and TRBJ1-1, with D unclear. Germline V gene sequence: CDR1 ENHRY, CDR2 SYGVKD. V was cut by 8 bases and J by 2 bases, with 9 bases left in between. CDR3 length: 12 amino acids. The CDR3 sequence is CAIGPGNTEAFF. CDR3 DNA sequence: TGTGCCATCGGCCCCGGAAACACTGAAGCTTTCTTT.

CDR3 bases: TGTGCCAGCAGACCTGGACAGGCAACTAATGAAAAACTGTTTTTT. Its translation is CASRPGQATNEKLFF. V gene TRBV6-6 combines with J gene TRBJ1-4; 7 bases line up with TRBD1. Germline CDR1 MNHNY, CDR2 SVGAGI (reference sequence). The V gene end was trimmed by 6 bases and the J gene end by 0 bases; junction bases not matched to a gene: 4. This CDR3 is 15 amino acids long.

V gene TRBV19 combines with J gene TRBJ1-4; the D gene is possibly TRBD1 (5 bases). Germline values: CDR1 LNHDA, CDR2 SQIVND (reference sequence). The CDR3 loop spans 11 amino acids. V was cut by 6 bases and J by 8 bases, with 7 bases left in between. As DNA, the CDR3 is TGTGCCAGTAGGAGACAGGAAAAACTGTTTTTT. It encodes CASRRQEKLFF.

V usage is TRBV19 and J usage is TRBJ2-7; 9 bases fit TRBD1. CDR3 length equals 14 residues. CDR1 LNHDA and CDR2 SQIVND come from the germline V gene (reference sequence). Losses at the gene ends were 7 bases for V and 5 bases for J; bases not matched to a gene: 9. Here the CDR3 reads CASKYWTGEHEQYF. In DNA form, the CDR3 reads TGTGCCAGTAAATATTGGACAGGGGAGCACGAGCAGTACTTC.

This clone has only one observation. The gene calls are TRBV5-1 and TRBJ1-3; D not resolved. Germline CDR1 is SGHRS and CDR2 is YFSETQ. Trimming shortened V by 2 bases and J by 0 bases, and 9 bases separated the two germline ends. CDR3 length: 15 residues. The CDR3 region has the DNA TGCGCCAGCAGCTTAAGCCTCCTCTCTGGAAACACCATATATTTT. As protein: CASSLSLLSGNTIYF.

The V gene is TRBV28, the J gene TRBJ2-3, with 8 bases that match TRBD2. This CDR3 is built from 16 residues. The germline gives CDR1 MDHEN, CDR2 SYDVKM. J gave up 5 bases and V 3 bases, and 10 bases lay outside the gene matches. Here the CDR3 reads CASSFRRGGRGDTQYF. The CDR3 DNA sequence: TGTGCCAGCAGTTTCCGGCGCGGGGGGCGAGGAGATACGCAGTATTTT.

In its sample, this clone was seen a few times. V usage is TRBV6-5 and J usage is TRBJ1-1; D unresolved. The CDR3 extends over 14 amino acids. Trimming removed 2 bases at V and 1 base at J, with 8 bases between. From germline, CDR1 is MNHEY and CDR2 SVGAGI. The DNA for the CDR3 is TGTGCCAGCAGTTACGCGGCAGGGAACACTGAAGCTTTCTTT. As protein: CASSYAAGNTEAFF.

This sequence joins TRBV5-1 and TRBJ1-1; TRBD1 matches at 8 bases. The CDR3 is made up of 17 amino acids. CDR1 and CDR2 from the germline V gene are SGHRS and YFSETQ. V lost 4 bases and J lost 3; bases outside the gene matches: 14. This chain's CDR3 is CASSRGPDRVVYTEAFF. The CDR3 region has the DNA TGCGCCAGCAGCCGGGGGCCGGACAGGGTAGTTTACACTGAAGCTTTCTTT.

This clone appeared a few times. This chain links TRBV12-5 with TRBJ2-2; TRBD2 might be the D (6 bases). The V end was cut by 0 bases, the J end by 5 bases, with 13 bases between. Germline V gives CDR1 LGHNT, CDR2 FRNRAP. This CDR3 region has 16 residues. This chain's CDR3 is CASGLVSGTATGELFF. Here the CDR3 DNA reads TGTGCTAGTGGTTTGGTGTCCGGGACTGCTACCGGGGAGCTGTTTTTT.

The CDR3 bases are TGTGCCTGTCAAACCGTAGGGGTTGGAGGCGAGCAGTACTTC. It is translated as CACQTVGVGGEQYF. The chain carries TRBV30 and TRBJ2-7; TRBD1 or TRBD2 may be the D gene (5 bases each). V lost 6 bases, J lost 6 bases, and 21 bases lay in between. This CDR3 contains 14 residues. Germline lookup yields CDR1 GTSNPN and CDR2 SVGIG (reference sequence).

In nucleotides, the CDR3 is TGTGCCAGCAGCAAAGGCCTCAGGAGGATAGCCAAAAACATTCAGTACTTC. It yields the protein CASSKGLRRIAKNIQYF. The chain carries TRBV21-1 and TRBJ2-4; the D segment call TRBD2 is taken from the table without a DNA check. TRBV21-1 corresponds to a pseudogene. The CDR3 is 17 amino acids.